The present T cell receptor beta chain was sequenced within a study of graft-versus-host responses after intestinal transplantation. This table comes from immunoSEQ multiplex PCR, and its TCRdb copy is limited to in-frame clones, with some not included. Altogether around 120,000 clones are present, 90% to 95% being singletons, with the ten largest covering about 0.11%. As regards this clone: Its target is not known.

With 0 bases clipped from V and 6 bases from J, the junction kept 6 bases outside the gene matches. Germline-derived CDR1 and CDR2 are MGHRA and YSYEKL. The CDR3 is 16 amino acids. Sequenced material: unstimulated CD4+ T cells sorted from spleen or lymph node cells, taken before intestinal transplant. The source of this sequence is a human donor who received an intestinal transplant. The chain uses TRBV4-1 and TRBJ1-5, with 9 bases fitting TRBD1. For the CDR3, the DNA is TGCGCCAGCAGCCAAGATAAGGACAGGGGAGGTCAGCCCCAGCATTTT. Protein sequence: CASSQDKDRGGQPQHF.